This T cell receptor (beta chain) stems from a study of synovial regulatory T cells in juvenile arthritis. CDR1 and CDR2 from the germline V gene are SGHTA and FQGNSA. This CDR3 contains 11 residues. No DNA sequence was recorded. TCRdb keeps only in-frame clones here, not all; method: immunoSEQ multiplex PCR. This table lists 9,000 to 10,000 clones. The receptor was isolated from a donor between 2 and 35 years old with juvenile idiopathic arthritis. The V and J genes are TRBV7-2 and TRBJ2-3; TCRdb gives TRBD2 as the D gene, but with no DNA this cannot be confirmed. Material for sequencing was Treg cells from blood. Subset defined: remaining (HLA-DR-negative) circulating blood Treg cells. The CDR3 is CASSPTRVQYF.